Listed below are T cell receptor beta chains from one sample, sequenced in a study of cytomegalovirus exposure and HLA in healthy donors. The repertoire was sequenced with immunoSEQ multiplex PCR; TCRdb's copy has only in-frame clones and lacks some. This repertoire shows 30,000 to 40,000 clones, roughly four fifths found once; its top ten account for approximately 8.9%. The specimen sequenced was PBMCs. These TCRs come from a woman in her twenties or thirties in good health and CMV-seropositive. The CDR3 runs from the conserved cysteine through the conserved F or W. D genes are given only for firm matches.

len: 18
d_gene: TRBD1
j_gene: TRBJ1-5
v_gene: TRBV7-2
CDR3aa: CASSSYMGGAGQNQPQHF

len: 13
d_gene: TRBD1
j_gene: TRBJ1-1
v_gene: TRBV7-9
CDR3aa: CASSPRGDTEAFF

len: 15
d_gene: -
j_gene: TRBJ2-5
v_gene: TRBV6-5
CDR3aa: CASSYWQVGQETQYF

len: 16
d_gene: TRBD2
j_gene: TRBJ2-3
v_gene: TRBV10-1
CDR3aa: CASRLRLAGEGDTQYF

len: 12
d_gene: -
j_gene: TRBJ2-1
v_gene: TRBV10-3
CDR3aa: CAISATGNEQFF

len: 14
d_gene: TRBD2
j_gene: TRBJ2-3
v_gene: TRBV9
CDR3aa: CASSGTSGRDTQYF

len: 18
d_gene: TRBD2
j_gene: TRBJ2-6
v_gene: TRBV9
CDR3aa: CASSVGSGGISGANVLTF

len: 13
d_gene: TRBD1
j_gene: TRBJ2-7
v_gene: TRBV7-3
CDR3aa: CASSEDRGHEQYF

len: 12
d_gene: TRBD1
j_gene: TRBJ2-5
v_gene: TRBV7-9
CDR3aa: CASSLYQGDQYF

len: 14
d_gene: -
j_gene: TRBJ1-1
v_gene: TRBV6-5
CDR3aa: CASSYEAMNTEAFF